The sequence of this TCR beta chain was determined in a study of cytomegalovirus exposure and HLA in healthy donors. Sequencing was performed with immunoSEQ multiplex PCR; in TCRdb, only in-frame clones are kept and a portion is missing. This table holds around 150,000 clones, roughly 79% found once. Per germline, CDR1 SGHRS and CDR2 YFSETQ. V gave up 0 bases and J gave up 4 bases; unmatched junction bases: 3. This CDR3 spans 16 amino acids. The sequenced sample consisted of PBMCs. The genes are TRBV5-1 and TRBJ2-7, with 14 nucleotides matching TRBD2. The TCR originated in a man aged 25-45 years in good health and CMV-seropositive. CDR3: CASSLGGTSGSYEQYF. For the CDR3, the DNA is TGCGCCAGCAGCTTGGGAGGGACTAGCGGGAGTTACGAGCAGTACTTC.